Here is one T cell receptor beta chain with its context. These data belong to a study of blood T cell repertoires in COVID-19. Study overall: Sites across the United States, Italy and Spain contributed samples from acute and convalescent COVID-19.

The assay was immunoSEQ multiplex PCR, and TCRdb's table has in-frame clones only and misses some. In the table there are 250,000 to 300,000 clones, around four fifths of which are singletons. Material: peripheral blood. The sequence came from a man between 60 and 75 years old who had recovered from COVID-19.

In nucleotides, the CDR3 is TGTGCCAGCAGTTTAGAGAGGAACACTGAAGCTTTCTTT. Translating gives CASSLERNTEAFF. The chain uses TRBV27 and TRBJ1-1; D not certain. V was shortened by 2 bases and J by 1 base, with 5 bases between the two germline ends. In germline, CDR1 is MNHEY, CDR2 SMNVEV (reference sequence). The CDR3 length is 13 residues.